Listed below are T cell receptor beta chains from one sample, sequenced in a study of blood T cell repertoires in COVID-19. Libraries were prepared by immunoSEQ multiplex PCR; TCRdb keeps only in-frame clonotypes and omits some of them. The table has around 150,000 clones, over 80% seen once. Specimen: peripheral blood. Source of these receptors: a man between 25 and 39 years old with COVID-19, enrolled during active disease. The CDR3 runs from the conserved cysteine through the conserved F or W. A D gene is named only where the DNA matches it firmly. Where a row states a size, it is once, few, many or the class of an expanded clone; other rows omit it.

CDR3 DNA: TGTGCCAGCAGTGAAGGGACTAGCGGGGATACGCAGTATTTT; CDR3 protein: CASSEGTSGDTQYF; clone size: .; V gene: TRBV2; J gene: TRBJ2-3; D gene: TRBD2
CDR3 DNA: TGTGCCAGCAGTGCTGAACAGAGCTCCTACAATGAGCAGTTCTTC; CDR3 protein: CASSAEQSSYNEQFF; clone size: .; V gene: TRBV2; J gene: TRBJ2-1; D gene: .
CDR3 DNA: TGTGCCATCAGATCCGGACAGGGGGCTATAAGCTACGAGCAGTACTTC; CDR3 protein: CAIRSGQGAISYEQYF; clone size: .; V gene: TRBV10-3; J gene: TRBJ2-7; D gene: TRBD1
CDR3 DNA: TGTGCCAGCAGCCAGGTCGCTTCCGGGGAGCTGTTTTTT; CDR3 protein: CASSQVASGELFF; clone size: .; V gene: TRBV6-5; J gene: TRBJ2-2; D gene: .
CDR3 DNA: TGTGCCAGCAGCTTAGGACAGGGGGCCTACGAGCAGTACTTC; CDR3 protein: CASSLGQGAYEQYF; clone size: .; V gene: TRBV7-2; J gene: TRBJ2-7; D gene: TRBD1
CDR3 DNA: TGTGCCAGCAGCTTAGCCCCCGCAGATACGCAGTATTTT; CDR3 protein: CASSLAPADTQYF; clone size: once; V gene: TRBV11-3; J gene: TRBJ2-3; D gene: .
CDR3 DNA: TGTGCCAGCAGCGTACCCGGACAGTACACCTTC; CDR3 protein: CASSVPGQYTF; clone size: .; V gene: TRBV9; J gene: TRBJ1-2; D gene: .
CDR3 DNA: TGTGCCAGCAGCTTAAATTCGGCGGGGGTAACCGGGGAGCTGTTTTTT; CDR3 protein: CASSLNSAGVTGELFF; clone size: .; V gene: TRBV7-7; J gene: TRBJ2-2; D gene: TRBD2
CDR3 DNA: TGTGCTAGTGGTTTGGCGGGACAGTCGGGGGAGCAGTACTTC; CDR3 protein: CASGLAGQSGEQYF; clone size: .; V gene: TRBV12-5; J gene: TRBJ2-7; D gene: TRBD1
CDR3 DNA: TGTGCCAGTAGTATCCTAGCGGGAGTCGTCGCGGAGACCCAGTACTTC; CDR3 protein: CASSILAGVVAETQYF; clone size: .; V gene: TRBV19; J gene: TRBJ2-5; D gene: TRBD2
CDR3 DNA: TGTGCCAGTAGCAAGCTATACCTGTCCGGGACAGGGGAACATGGATACTATGGCTACACCTTC; CDR3 protein: CASSKLYLSGTGEHGYYGYTF; clone size: .; V gene: TRBV19; J gene: TRBJ1-2; D gene: TRBD1
CDR3 DNA: TGTGCCAGCAGCCAAGATGGGGCCAGATTAGATGGCTACACCTTC; CDR3 protein: CASSQDGARLDGYTF; clone size: .; V gene: TRBV4-2; J gene: TRBJ1-2; D gene: .
CDR3 DNA: TGTGCCAGCAGTGCCTGGACAGCAACCGACTTCTACGAGCAGTACTTC; CDR3 protein: CASSAWTATDFYEQYF; clone size: .; V gene: TRBV27; J gene: TRBJ2-7; D gene: .
CDR3 DNA: TGTGCCAGCAGCCGGGACAGGAGCGCCGGCTACACCTTC; CDR3 protein: CASSRDRSAGYTF; clone size: .; V gene: TRBV5-6; J gene: TRBJ1-2; D gene: TRBD1
CDR3 DNA: TGTGCCAGCAGCTTAGCCGGAGGGAGCACTGAAGCTTTCTTT; CDR3 protein: CASSLAGGSTEAFF; clone size: .; V gene: TRBV7-3; J gene: TRBJ1-1; D gene: .
CDR3 DNA: TGTGCCAGCAGCTTGGTTGGGCGGACAGGGGGGCGTGAAAAACTGTTTTTT; CDR3 protein: CASSLVGRTGGREKLFF; clone size: .; V gene: TRBV5-6; J gene: TRBJ1-4; D gene: TRBD1
CDR3 DNA: TGTGCCAGTAGTATATCGGGGGTTGGAACTGAAGCTTTCTTT; CDR3 protein: CASSISGVGTEAFF; clone size: once; V gene: TRBV19; J gene: TRBJ1-1; D gene: .
CDR3 DNA: TGTGCCAGCAGCTTAACCCAGGATCAGCCCCAGCATTTT; CDR3 protein: CASSLTQDQPQHF; clone size: .; V gene: TRBV11-1; J gene: TRBJ1-5; D gene: .
CDR3 DNA: TGTGCCAGCAGCTTGGCAGGAGGTGCTCCTAGCACAGATACGCAGTATTTT; CDR3 protein: CASSLAGGAPSTDTQYF; clone size: .; V gene: TRBV5-4; J gene: TRBJ2-3; D gene: .
CDR3 DNA: TGTGCCAGCAGTCCACTCGGCGGGTTCAATCAGCCCCAGCATTTT; CDR3 protein: CASSPLGGFNQPQHF; clone size: .; V gene: TRBV25-1; J gene: TRBJ1-5; D gene: .
CDR3 DNA: TGTGCCTGGAGTGTAGGGGGGGTCAGCACAGATACGCAGTATTTT; CDR3 protein: CAWSVGGVSTDTQYF; clone size: .; V gene: TRBV30; J gene: TRBJ2-3; D gene: .
CDR3 DNA: TGCGCCAGCAGCCAAAAGGGACTTAGCAATGAGCAGTTCTTC; CDR3 protein: CASSQKGLSNEQFF; clone size: .; V gene: TRBV4-1; J gene: TRBJ2-1; D gene: .
CDR3 DNA: TGTGCCAGCAGTTACTCGACAGGGGGCTTTGAGCAGTTCTTC; CDR3 protein: CASSYSTGGFEQFF; clone size: .; V gene: TRBV6-2/TRBV6-3; J gene: TRBJ2-1; D gene: TRBD1
CDR3 DNA: TGTGCCATCAGTTCGGTCCCTGGCTACACCTTC; CDR3 protein: CAISSVPGYTF; clone size: .; V gene: TRBV10-3; J gene: TRBJ1-2; D gene: .
CDR3 DNA: TGTGCCAGCTCACCTCAGAACATGAACACTGAAGCTTTCTTT; CDR3 protein: CASSPQNMNTEAFF; clone size: .; V gene: TRBV18; J gene: TRBJ1-1; D gene: .
CDR3 DNA: TGTGCCATCAGTGAGGGGGTAGCGCTTAGCTCCTACAATGAGCAGTTCTTC; CDR3 protein: CAISEGVALSSYNEQFF; clone size: .; V gene: TRBV10-3; J gene: TRBJ2-1; D gene: .
CDR3 DNA: TGTGCCAGCAGGAACGACAGGGGGGGTGGCAATCAGCCCCAGCATTTT; CDR3 protein: CASRNDRGGGNQPQHF; clone size: .; V gene: TRBV28; J gene: TRBJ1-5; D gene: TRBD1
CDR3 DNA: TGTGCCAGCAGTTACGGTGGGGGGTCGGGTGAAGCTTTCTTT; CDR3 protein: CASSYGGGSGEAFF; clone size: once; V gene: TRBV6-5; J gene: TRBJ1-1; D gene: .
CDR3 DNA: TGTGCCAGCAGCCCAGGGCAACGGTTATCTAGCACAGATACGCAGTATTTT; CDR3 protein: CASSPGQRLSSTDTQYF; clone size: .; V gene: TRBV11-3; J gene: TRBJ2-3; D gene: .
CDR3 DNA: TGTGCCAGCAGCAAGATGGGATTTTCGGTCCCTAGAACAGGGACACAAGGCTACACCTTC; CDR3 protein: CASSKMGFSVPRTGTQGYTF; clone size: .; V gene: TRBV21-1; J gene: TRBJ1-2; D gene: .
CDR3 DNA: TGTGCCAGCAGTACAACCCTCTCTAGCCTTGAGCAGTTCTTC; CDR3 protein: CASSTTLSSLEQFF; clone size: .; V gene: TRBV6-4; J gene: TRBJ2-1; D gene: .
CDR3 DNA: TGTGCCAGCAGTGGGGGACAGGGGTATGCCATATATTTT; CDR3 protein: CASSGGQGYAIYF; clone size: .; V gene: TRBV2; J gene: TRBJ1-3; D gene: TRBD1
CDR3 DNA: TGTGCCAGCAGCCAAGATAGCTACTATGGCTACACCTTC; CDR3 protein: CASSQDSYYGYTF; clone size: .; V gene: TRBV14; J gene: TRBJ1-2; D gene: .
CDR3 DNA: TGTGCCAGCAGCCGACAGGGGCGCGGGGAGCTGTTTTTT; CDR3 protein: CASSRQGRGELFF; clone size: .; V gene: TRBV6-5; J gene: TRBJ2-2; D gene: TRBD1
CDR3 DNA: TGTGCCAGCAGTATACGTAGCGGGAGGGCATACGAGCAGTACTTC; CDR3 protein: CASSIRSGRAYEQYF; clone size: .; V gene: TRBV27; J gene: TRBJ2-7; D gene: TRBD2
CDR3 DNA: TGTGCCAGCTCCACAGGGGAGATCTCGCCCCAGCATTTT; CDR3 protein: CASSTGEISPQHF; clone size: .; V gene: TRBV19; J gene: TRBJ1-5; D gene: TRBD1
CDR3 DNA: TGTGCCAGCAGCTTAGAAAAGCTCCGCCTAACTCCATATGGCTACACCTTC; CDR3 protein: CASSLEKLRLTPYGYTF; clone size: .; V gene: TRBV7-2; J gene: TRBJ1-2; D gene: .
CDR3 DNA: TGTGCCAGCAGCCCACGGGGGAACACCGGGGAGCTGTTTTTT; CDR3 protein: CASSPRGNTGELFF; clone size: .; V gene: TRBV9; J gene: TRBJ2-2; D gene: .
CDR3 DNA: TGTGCCAGCAGTTCTTCCGGGAGGTACACTGAAGCTTTCTTT; CDR3 protein: CASSSSGRYTEAFF; clone size: once; V gene: TRBV27; J gene: TRBJ1-1; D gene: .
CDR3 DNA: TGTGCCAGCAGCGGGACAAGGGGACTTACGAATTCACCCCTCCACTTT; CDR3 protein: CASSGTRGLTNSPLHF; clone size: .; V gene: TRBV9; J gene: TRBJ1-6; D gene: .
CDR3 DNA: TGTGCCTGGGACGGGAGTGGTAATTCACCCCTCCACTTT; CDR3 protein: CAWDGSGNSPLHF; clone size: once; V gene: TRBV30; J gene: TRBJ1-6; D gene: .
CDR3 DNA: TGTGCCAGTAGTATAGGGCCCATCCGGGCAGGGAGCAATCAGCCCCAGCATTTT; CDR3 protein: CASSIGPIRAGSNQPQHF; clone size: .; V gene: TRBV19; J gene: TRBJ1-5; D gene: .
CDR3 DNA: TGTGCTGCGAGGGGGGGCCCAAACAATGAGCAGTTCTTC; CDR3 protein: CAARGGPNNEQFF; clone size: .; V gene: TRBV19; J gene: TRBJ2-1; D gene: .
CDR3 DNA: TGTGCCAGCAGCTTAGCGTACAGGGGGTATGGCTACACCTTC; CDR3 protein: CASSLAYRGYGYTF; clone size: .; V gene: TRBV7-9; J gene: TRBJ1-2; D gene: TRBD1
CDR3 DNA: TGTGCCACCGGAGGTTTTATGACAGGGTGGGCTTTT; CDR3 protein: CATGGFMTGWAF; clone size: once; V gene: TRBV6-7; J gene: TRBJ1-5; D gene: TRBD1
CDR3 DNA: TGTGCCAGTAATTTTGCGGGGGGGCAACAGCCCCAGCATTTT; CDR3 protein: CASNFAGGQQPQHF; clone size: .; V gene: TRBV19; J gene: TRBJ1-5; D gene: .
CDR3 DNA: TGTGCCAGCAGTTACTCGAAGGGACAGGGGGGAGGCTACACCTTC; CDR3 protein: CASSYSKGQGGGYTF; clone size: .; V gene: TRBV6-5; J gene: TRBJ1-2; D gene: TRBD1
CDR3 DNA: TGCAGCGTTGAAGGGAAGGCGGGAGTCGGCACAGATACGCAGTATTTT; CDR3 protein: CSVEGKAGVGTDTQYF; clone size: .; V gene: TRBV29-1; J gene: TRBJ2-3; D gene: TRBD2
CDR3 DNA: TGCAGCGTTGAAGTTCAGGGGCCCGGACGTACTGAAGCTTTCTTT; CDR3 protein: CSVEVQGPGRTEAFF; clone size: .; V gene: TRBV29-1; J gene: TRBJ1-1; D gene: .
CDR3 DNA: TGTGCCAGTAGTATAGGAGGGACAGGGGGGCAGCCCCAGCATTTT; CDR3 protein: CASSIGGTGGQPQHF; clone size: .; V gene: TRBV19; J gene: TRBJ1-5; D gene: TRBD1
CDR3 DNA: TGCGCCAGCAGCCAAGACACTGGGACACTCAATGAAAAACTGTTTTTT; CDR3 protein: CASSQDTGTLNEKLFF; clone size: .; V gene: TRBV4-3; J gene: TRBJ1-4; D gene: .
CDR3 DNA: TGTGCCAGCAGTATGACAGGGGCTGGGGCCAACGTCCTGACTTTC; CDR3 protein: CASSMTGAGANVLTF; clone size: .; V gene: TRBV6-2/TRBV6-3; J gene: TRBJ2-6; D gene: TRBD1